This T cell receptor (delta chain) derives from a study of γδ T cells in repeated Plasmodium falciparum infection. Looking at the study overall: Malaria-naive adults were infected with P. falciparum NF54 four times over about 600 days. Each infection was followed by sampling at 21 days, plus baseline and some pre-infection draws.

This clone has a count of ten or more. No antigen is known for it. With only one base between it and a far larger clone, this is likely a read error. Other DNA sequences in this specimen translate into the identical CDR3. This CDR3 region has 16 residues. Per germline, CDR1 TSWWSYY and CDR2 QGS. Vgamma9/Vdelta2+ and Vdelta2-negative gammadelta T cells were flow-sorted from PBMC for bulk sequencing. TCRdb re-identified clones in the multiplex PCR reads via CATT. The table lists under 60,000 delta-chain clones, 1.6% of them singletons. The study's findings and limits: In Vdelta2-negative, largely Vdelta1+, gammadelta repertoires, repeated controlled infections appeared to drive clonal selection waves. Malian children's Vdelta2-negative repertoires appeared more expanded and less diverse than Australians'.

This rearrangement joins TRDV1 to TRDJ2, with a weak D call TRDD3 (5 bases). TCRdb leaves out the J gene; it was filled in here by matching the DNA to germline. The material sequenced was gamma-delta T cells from blood. This clonotype originated in a pool of human donors (malaria-infected and uninfected, not separated). The CDR3 region has the DNA TGCGCTCTTGGGGAACGGATCACCCTTTTGACAGCACAACTCTTCTTT. This translates into CALGERITLLTAQLFF.